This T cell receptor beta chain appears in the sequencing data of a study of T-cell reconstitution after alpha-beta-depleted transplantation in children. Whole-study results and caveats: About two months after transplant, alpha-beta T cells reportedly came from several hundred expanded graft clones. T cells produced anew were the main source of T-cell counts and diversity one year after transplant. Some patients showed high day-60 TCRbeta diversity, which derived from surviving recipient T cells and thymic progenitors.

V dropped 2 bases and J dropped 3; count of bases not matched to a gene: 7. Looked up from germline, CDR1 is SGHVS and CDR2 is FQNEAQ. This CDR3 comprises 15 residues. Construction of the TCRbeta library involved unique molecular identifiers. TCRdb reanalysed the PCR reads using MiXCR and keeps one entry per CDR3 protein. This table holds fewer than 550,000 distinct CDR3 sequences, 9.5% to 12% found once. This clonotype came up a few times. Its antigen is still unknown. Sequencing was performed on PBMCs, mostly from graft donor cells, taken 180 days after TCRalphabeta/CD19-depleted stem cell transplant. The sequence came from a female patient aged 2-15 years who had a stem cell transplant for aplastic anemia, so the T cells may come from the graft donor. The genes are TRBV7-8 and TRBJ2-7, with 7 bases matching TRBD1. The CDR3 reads CASSLSTGVVYEQYF. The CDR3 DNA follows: TGTGCCAGCAGCTTAAGTACAGGGGTCGTCTACGAGCAGTACTTC.